Included here is one TCR beta chain sequence, with context. This sample was taken from a study of blood T cells in healthy people across ages. This CDR3 contains 16 residues. Trimming stripped 4 bases from V and 4 bases from J, with 19 bases between. Germline CDR1 is LGHDT and CDR2 is YNNKEL (reference sequence). A J-beta primer mix and a sample-barcoded 5' primer were used in a second PCR of about 7 to 11 cycles. Using its own MiXCR run on the 5' RACE reads, TCRdb lists one record per CDR3 protein. The data contain about 1 million distinct CDR3 sequences, 35% to 50% of them singletons. Sequences were obtained from blood. This chain links TRBV3-1 with TRBJ1-2; perhaps TRBD1 as D (6 bases). The sequence was collected from a woman in her fifties or sixties in good health. The CDR3 sequence: CASSPDGGRVGYGYTF. CDR3 bases: TGTGCCAGCAGCCCAGACGGGGGCAGGGTGGGCTATGGCTACACCTTC.